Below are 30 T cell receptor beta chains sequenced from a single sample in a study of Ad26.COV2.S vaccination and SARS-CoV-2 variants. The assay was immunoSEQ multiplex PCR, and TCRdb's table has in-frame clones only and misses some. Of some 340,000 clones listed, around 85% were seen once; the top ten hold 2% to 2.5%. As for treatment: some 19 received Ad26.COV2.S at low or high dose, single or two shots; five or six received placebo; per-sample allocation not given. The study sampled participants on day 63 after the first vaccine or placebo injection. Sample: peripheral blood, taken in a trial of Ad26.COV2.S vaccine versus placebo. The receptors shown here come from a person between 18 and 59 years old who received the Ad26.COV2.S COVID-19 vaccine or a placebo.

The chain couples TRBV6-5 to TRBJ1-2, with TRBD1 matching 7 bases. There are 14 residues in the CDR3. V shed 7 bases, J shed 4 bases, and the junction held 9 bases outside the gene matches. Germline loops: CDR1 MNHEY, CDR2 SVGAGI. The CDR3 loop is CASTKRGGGYGYTF. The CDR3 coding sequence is TGTGCCAGCACCAAGAGAGGGGGCGGCTATGGCTACACCTTC.

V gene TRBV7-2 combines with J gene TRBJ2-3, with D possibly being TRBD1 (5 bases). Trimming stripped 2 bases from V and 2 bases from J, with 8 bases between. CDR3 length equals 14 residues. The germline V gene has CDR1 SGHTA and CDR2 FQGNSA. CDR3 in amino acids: CASSLSGPTDTQYF. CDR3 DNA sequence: TGTGCCAGCAGCTTATCAGGGCCCACAGATACGCAGTATTTT.

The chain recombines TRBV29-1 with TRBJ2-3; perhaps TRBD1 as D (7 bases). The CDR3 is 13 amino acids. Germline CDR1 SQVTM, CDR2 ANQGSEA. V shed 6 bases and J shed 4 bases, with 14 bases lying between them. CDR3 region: CSVEGQISDTQYF. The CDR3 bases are TGCAGCGTGGAGGGACAGATCTCAGATACGCAGTATTTT.

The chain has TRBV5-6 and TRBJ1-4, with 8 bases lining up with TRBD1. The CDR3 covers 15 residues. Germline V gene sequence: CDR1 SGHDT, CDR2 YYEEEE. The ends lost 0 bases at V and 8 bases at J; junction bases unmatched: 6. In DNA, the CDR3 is TGTGCCAGCAGCTTGGGGGCAGGGGGCGCCGAAAAACTGTTTTTT. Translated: CASSLGAGGAEKLFF. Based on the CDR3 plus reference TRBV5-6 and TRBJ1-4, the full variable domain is DAGVTQSPTHLIKTRGQQVTLRCSPKSGHDTVSWYQQALGQGPQFIFQYYEEEERQRGNFPDRFSGHQFPNYSSELNVNALLLGDSALYLCASSLGAGGAEKLFFGSGTQLSVL.

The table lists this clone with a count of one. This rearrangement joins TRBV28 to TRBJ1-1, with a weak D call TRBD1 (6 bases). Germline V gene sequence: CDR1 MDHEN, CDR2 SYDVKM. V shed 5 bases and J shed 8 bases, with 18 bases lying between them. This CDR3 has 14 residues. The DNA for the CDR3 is TGTGCCAGCAGTCCCGCTCGAGGGGGAGGAGAAGCTTTCTTT. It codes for CASSPARGGGEAFF.

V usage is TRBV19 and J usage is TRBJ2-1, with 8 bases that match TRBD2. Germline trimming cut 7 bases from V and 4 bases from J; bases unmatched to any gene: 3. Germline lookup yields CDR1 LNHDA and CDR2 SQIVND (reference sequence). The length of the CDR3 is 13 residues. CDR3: CASTTSGYNEQFF. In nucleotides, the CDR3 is TGTGCCAGTACCACTAGCGGTTACAATGAGCAGTTCTTC.

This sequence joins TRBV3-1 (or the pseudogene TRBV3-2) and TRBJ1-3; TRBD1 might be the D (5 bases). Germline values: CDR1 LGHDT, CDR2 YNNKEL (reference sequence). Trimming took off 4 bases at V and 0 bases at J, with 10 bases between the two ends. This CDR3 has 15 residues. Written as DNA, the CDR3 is TGTGCCAGCAGCCCTGCTGGGACCTCTGGAAACACCATATATTTT. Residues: CASSPAGTSGNTIYF.

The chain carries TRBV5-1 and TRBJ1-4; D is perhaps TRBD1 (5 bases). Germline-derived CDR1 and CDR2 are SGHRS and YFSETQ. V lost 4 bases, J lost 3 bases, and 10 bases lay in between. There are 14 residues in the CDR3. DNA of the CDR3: TGCGCCAGCAGCCCAGGACAAGCTAATGAAAAACTGTTTTTT. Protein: CASSPGQANEKLFF. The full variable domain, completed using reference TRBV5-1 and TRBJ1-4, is KAGVTQTPRYLIKTRGQQVTLSCSPISGHRSVSWYQQTPGQGLQFLFEYFSETQRNKGNFPGRFSGRQFSNSRSEMNVSTLELGDSALYLCASSPGQANEKLFFGSGTQLSVL.

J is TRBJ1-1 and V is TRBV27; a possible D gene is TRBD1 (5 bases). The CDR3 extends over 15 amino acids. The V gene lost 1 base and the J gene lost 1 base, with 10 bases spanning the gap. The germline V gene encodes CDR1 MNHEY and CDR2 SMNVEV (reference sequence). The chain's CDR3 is CASSLWGPRNTEAFF. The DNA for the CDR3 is TGTGCCAGCAGTTTATGGGGCCCTAGGAACACTGAAGCTTTCTTT.

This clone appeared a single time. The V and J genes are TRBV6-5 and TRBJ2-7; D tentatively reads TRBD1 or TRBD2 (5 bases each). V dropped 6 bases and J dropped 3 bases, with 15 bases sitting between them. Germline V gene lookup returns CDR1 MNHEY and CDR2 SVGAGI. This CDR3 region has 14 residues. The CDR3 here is CASSFGGGLYEQYF. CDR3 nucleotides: TGTGCCAGCAGCTTCGGTGGGGGTCTCTACGAGCAGTACTTC.

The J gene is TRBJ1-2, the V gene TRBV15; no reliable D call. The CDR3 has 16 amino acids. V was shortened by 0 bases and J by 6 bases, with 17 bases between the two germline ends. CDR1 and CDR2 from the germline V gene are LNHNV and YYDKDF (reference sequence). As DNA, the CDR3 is TGTGCCACCAGCAGAGATACTTATTCAGGTCTGCATGGCTACACCTTC. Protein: CATSRDTYSGLHGYTF.

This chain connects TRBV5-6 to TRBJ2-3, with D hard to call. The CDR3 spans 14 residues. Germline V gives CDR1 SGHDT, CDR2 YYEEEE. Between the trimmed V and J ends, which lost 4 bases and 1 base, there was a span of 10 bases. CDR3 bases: TGTGCCAGCAGCCTCGACCCTCGCACAGATACGCAGTATTTT. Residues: CASSLDPRTDTQYF.

The CDR3 loop is CASSLVFGPRSWEQYF. The CDR3 DNA sequence: TGCGCCAGCAGCTTGGTATTCGGGCCCAGGTCTTGGGAGCAGTACTTC. The chain employs TRBV5-1 and TRBJ2-7; no clear D gene. Germline CDR1 SGHRS, CDR2 YFSETQ. The CDR3 sequence is 16 residues long. Trimming removed 0 bases from V and 7 bases from J, with 20 bases in between.

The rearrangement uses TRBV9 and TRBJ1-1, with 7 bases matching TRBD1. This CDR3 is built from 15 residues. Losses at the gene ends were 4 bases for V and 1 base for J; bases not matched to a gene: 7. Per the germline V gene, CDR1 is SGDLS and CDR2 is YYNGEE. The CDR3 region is CASSFQGQENTEAFF. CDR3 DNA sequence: TGTGCCAGCAGCTTCCAAGGACAGGAGAACACTGAAGCTTTCTTT.

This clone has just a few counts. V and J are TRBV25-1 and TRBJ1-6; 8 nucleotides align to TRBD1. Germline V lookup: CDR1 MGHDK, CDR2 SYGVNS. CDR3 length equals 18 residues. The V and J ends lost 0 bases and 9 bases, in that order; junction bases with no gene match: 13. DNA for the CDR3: TGTGCCAGCAGTGAATATAGTTTGGCAGGGGGCCTGGGTTCACCCCTCCACTTT. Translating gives CASSEYSLAGGLGSPLHF.

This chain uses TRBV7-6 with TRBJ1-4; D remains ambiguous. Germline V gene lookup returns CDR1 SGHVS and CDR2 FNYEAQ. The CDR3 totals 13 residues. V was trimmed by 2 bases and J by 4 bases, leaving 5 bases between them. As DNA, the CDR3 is TGTGCCAGCAGCTTAACAGATAATGAAAAACTGTTTTTT. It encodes CASSLTDNEKLFF.

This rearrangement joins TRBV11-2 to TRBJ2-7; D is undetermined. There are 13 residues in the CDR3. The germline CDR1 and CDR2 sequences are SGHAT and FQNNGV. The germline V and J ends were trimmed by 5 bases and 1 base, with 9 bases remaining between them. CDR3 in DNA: TGTGCCAGCAGCCTAGGCGAGTCCTACGAGCAGTACTTC. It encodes CASSLGESYEQYF.

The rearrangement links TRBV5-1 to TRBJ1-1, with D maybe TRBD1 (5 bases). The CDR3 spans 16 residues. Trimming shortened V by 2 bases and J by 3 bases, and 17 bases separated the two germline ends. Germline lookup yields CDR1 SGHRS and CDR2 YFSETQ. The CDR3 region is CASSLNGRGYYTEAFF. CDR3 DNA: TGCGCCAGCAGCTTAAATGGGCGGGGGTACTACACTGAAGCTTTCTTT.

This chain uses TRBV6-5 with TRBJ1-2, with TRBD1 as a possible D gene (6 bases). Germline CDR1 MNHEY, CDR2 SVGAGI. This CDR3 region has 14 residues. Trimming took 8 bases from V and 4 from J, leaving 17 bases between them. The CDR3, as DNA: TGTGCCAGCCGCGTCTCACAGGGAGTCTATGGCTACACCTTC. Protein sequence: CASRVSQGVYGYTF.

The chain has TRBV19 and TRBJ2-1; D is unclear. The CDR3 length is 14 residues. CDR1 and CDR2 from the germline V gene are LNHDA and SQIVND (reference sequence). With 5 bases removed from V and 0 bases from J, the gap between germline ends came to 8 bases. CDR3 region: CASSYEVSYNEQFF. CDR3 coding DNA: TGTGCCAGTAGTTACGAGGTCTCCTACAATGAGCAGTTCTTC.

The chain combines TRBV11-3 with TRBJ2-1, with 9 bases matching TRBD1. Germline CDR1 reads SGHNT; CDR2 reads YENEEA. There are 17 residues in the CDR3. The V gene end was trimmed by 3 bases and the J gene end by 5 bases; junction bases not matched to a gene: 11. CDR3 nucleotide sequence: TGTGCCAGCAGCTTGTACGAATGGACAGGGGAGGACAATGAGCAGTTCTTC. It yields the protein CASSLYEWTGEDNEQFF.

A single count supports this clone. CDR3 nucleotide sequence: TGTGCCAGCAGCCGAGGGGGGACGGATACGCAGTATTTT. It specifies CASSRGGTDTQYF. This chain links TRBV9 with TRBJ2-3; D may be TRBD1 or TRBD2 (6 bases each). Trimming took off 4 bases at V and 6 bases at J, with 12 bases between the two ends. CDR1 and CDR2 (germline): SGDLS, YYNGEE. The CDR3 has 13 residues. The whole variable domain, remainder taken from reference TRBV9 and TRBJ2-3, is DSGVTQTPKHLITATGQRVTLRCSPRSGDLSVYWYQQSLDQGLQFLIQYYNGEERAKGNILERFSAQQFPDLHSELNLSSLELGDSALYFCASSRGGTDTQYFGPGTRLTVL.

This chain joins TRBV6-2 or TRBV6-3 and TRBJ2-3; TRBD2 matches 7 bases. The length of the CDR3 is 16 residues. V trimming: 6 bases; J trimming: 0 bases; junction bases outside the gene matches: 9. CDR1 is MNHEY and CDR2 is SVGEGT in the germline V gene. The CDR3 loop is CASSPWRGTSTDTQYF. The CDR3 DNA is TGTGCCAGCAGCCCCTGGCGGGGGACTAGCACAGATACGCAGTATTTT.

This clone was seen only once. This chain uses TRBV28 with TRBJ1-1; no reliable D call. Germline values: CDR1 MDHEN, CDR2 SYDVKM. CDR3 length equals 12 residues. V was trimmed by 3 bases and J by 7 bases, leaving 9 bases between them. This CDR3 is CASSFSTDEAFF. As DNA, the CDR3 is TGTGCCAGCAGTTTTAGTACGGATGAAGCTTTCTTT.

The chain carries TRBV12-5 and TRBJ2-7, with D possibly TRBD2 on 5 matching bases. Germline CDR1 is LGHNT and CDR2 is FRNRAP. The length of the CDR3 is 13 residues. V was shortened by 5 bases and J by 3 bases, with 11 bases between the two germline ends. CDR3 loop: CASGKSGNYEQYF. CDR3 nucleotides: TGTGCTAGTGGTAAATCGGGGAACTACGAGCAGTACTTC.

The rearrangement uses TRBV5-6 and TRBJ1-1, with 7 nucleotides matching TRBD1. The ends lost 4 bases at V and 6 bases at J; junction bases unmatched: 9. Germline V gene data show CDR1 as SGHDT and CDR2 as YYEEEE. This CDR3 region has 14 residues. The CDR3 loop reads CASSPKTGLSEAFF. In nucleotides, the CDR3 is TGTGCCAGCAGCCCGAAGACAGGGCTCTCTGAAGCTTTCTTT. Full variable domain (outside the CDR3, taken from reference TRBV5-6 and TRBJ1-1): DAGVTQSPTHLIKTRGQQVTLRCSPKSGHDTVSWYQQALGQGPQFIFQYYEEEERQRGNFPDRFSGHQFPNYSSELNVNALLLGDSALYLCASSPKTGLSEAFFGQGTRLTVV.

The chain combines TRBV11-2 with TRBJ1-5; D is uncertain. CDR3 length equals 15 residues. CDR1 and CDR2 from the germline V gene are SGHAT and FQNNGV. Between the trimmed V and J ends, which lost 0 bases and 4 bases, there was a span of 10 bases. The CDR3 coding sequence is TGTGCCAGCAGCTTAGACGGCAGGAGGAATCAGCCCCAGCATTTT. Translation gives CASSLDGRRNQPQHF.

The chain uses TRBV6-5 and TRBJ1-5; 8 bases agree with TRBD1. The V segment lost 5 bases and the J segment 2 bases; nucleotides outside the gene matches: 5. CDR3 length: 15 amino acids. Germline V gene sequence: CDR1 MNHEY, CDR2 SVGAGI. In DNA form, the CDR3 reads TGTGCCAGCAGTCGGGACAGGTGGGGCAATCAGCCCCAGCATTTT. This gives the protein CASSRDRWGNQPQHF.

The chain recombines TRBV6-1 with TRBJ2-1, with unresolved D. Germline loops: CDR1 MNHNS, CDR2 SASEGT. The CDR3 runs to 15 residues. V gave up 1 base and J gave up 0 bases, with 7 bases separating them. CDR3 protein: CASSEDPDSYNEQFF. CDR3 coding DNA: TGTGCCAGCAGTGAAGACCCGGACTCCTACAATGAGCAGTTCTTC.

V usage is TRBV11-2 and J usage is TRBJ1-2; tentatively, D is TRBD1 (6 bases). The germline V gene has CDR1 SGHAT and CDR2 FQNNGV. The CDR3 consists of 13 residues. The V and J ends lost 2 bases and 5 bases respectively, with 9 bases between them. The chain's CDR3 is CASSLRQVYGYTF. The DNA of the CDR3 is TGTGCCAGCAGCTTACGACAGGTTTATGGCTACACCTTC. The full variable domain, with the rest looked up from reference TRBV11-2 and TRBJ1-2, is EAGVAQSPRYKIIEKRQSVAFWCNPISGHATLYWYQQILGQGPKLLIQFQNNGVVDDSQLPKDRFSAERLKGVDSTLKIQPAKLEDSAVYLCASSLRQVYGYTFGSGTRLTVV.